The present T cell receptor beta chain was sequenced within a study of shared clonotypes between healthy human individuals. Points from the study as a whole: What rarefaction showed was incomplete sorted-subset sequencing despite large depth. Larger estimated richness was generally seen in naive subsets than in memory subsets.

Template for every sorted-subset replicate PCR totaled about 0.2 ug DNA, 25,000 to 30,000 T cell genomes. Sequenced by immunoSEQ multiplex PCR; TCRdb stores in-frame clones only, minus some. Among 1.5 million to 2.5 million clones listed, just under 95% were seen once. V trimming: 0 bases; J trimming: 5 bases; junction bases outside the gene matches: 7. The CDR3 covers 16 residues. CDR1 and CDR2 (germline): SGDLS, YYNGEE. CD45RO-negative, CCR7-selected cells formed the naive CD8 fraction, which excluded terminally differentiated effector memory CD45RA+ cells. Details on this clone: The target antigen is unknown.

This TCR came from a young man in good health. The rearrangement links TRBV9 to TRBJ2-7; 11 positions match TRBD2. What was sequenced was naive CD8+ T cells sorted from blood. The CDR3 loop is CASSVGASGRFDEQYF. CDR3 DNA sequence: TGTGCCAGCAGCGTAGGGGCTAGCGGGAGGTTCGACGAGCAGTACTTC.